The source of this T cell receptor (beta chain) is a study of CD4 T cells in relation to SARS-CoV-2 and coronaviruses (dated by TCRdb to 2020 to 2023). For the study in its entirety: In the ViraFEST assay, PBMCs were grown with antigen for approximately 10 days, and TCR beta CDR3s were then sequenced to identify antigen-specific clonal expansions. Shared crossreactive spike epitopes were mapped to their HLA restriction using patient-derived lymphoblastoid cell lines. A different, Illumina-based TCR-beta assay was used to sequence expansion assays from other donors in the study. The Adaptive Biotechnologies TCR-sequencing kit was used for samples from a few pre-COVID donors and for the naive versus memory experiments, whereas the other data were Illumina-based. Of the 12 convalescent patients, 8 were male and 4 were female, and two of the subjects were Hispanic. At the level of individual TCR clonotypes, the study measured memory CD4+ T cell crossreactivity between SARS-CoV-2 spike protein and common cold coronavirus spike proteins. Across all 12 patients in the full convalescent cohort, ages ranged from roughly 20 to 80 years, with a median of 38. Here is what the overall study found, with its caveats: In roughly two thirds of donors, memory CD4+ clonotypes turned up that crossrecognized SARS-CoV-2 and at least one common cold coronavirus spike. Pre-pandemic and post-infection samples were not both contributed by any donor, so tracing of the source of pre-existing responses was limited. Small numbers of patients and of tested TCRs limited the study. Crossreactivity analysis was centred on spike protein, so crossreactivity against other viral proteins was not assessed. Sequencing naive versus memory cells indicated that the assay picks up memory recall responses, not primary responses primed during culture. Significantly weaker SARS-CoV-2-driven expansion was shown by crossreactive clones than by monoreactive clones, consistent with antigenic imprinting.

Naive and memory CD4+ T cells were separated from cryopreserved PBMCs by first enriching for CD4 and then performing EasySep naive CD4+ T cell enrichment. Sorted naive or memory CD4+ T cells (approximately 91,000) were cultured 1:1 with T cell-depleted PBMCs and CEF peptides for around 9 days. Each peptide culture condition was generally run in triplicate replicate wells. PBMCs were isolated from leukapheresis product or whole blood by Ficoll-Paque PLUS gradient centrifugation. PBMCs were either used fresh in the expansion assay or cryopreserved at -140 degrees C. The QIAamp Micro DNA Kit was used to extract genomic DNA from the CD4+ T cells. Remarks on this clone: This receptor's antigen is unknown. Qualities for individual bases were not recorded, and no much larger clone is one base off.

Survey-level immunoSEQ TCR-beta sequencing was performed on DNA from CEF-cultured naive and memory CD4+ T cells. The study's own analysis went as follows. During preprocessing, nonproductive sequences were removed, along with CDR3s that did not begin with C, did not end with F or W, or were shorter than 7 amino acids. The MANAFEST web app was used to call antigen-specific clonotypes on the basis of expansion compared with the reference and with other culture wells. A clone was considered positive if the clone showed significant expansion compared with the reference culture in 2 of 3 replicate wells at an FDR below 0.05. To be called positive, a clone also had to show significant expansion compared with every other tandem well and an odds ratio greater than 5. Cultured and uncultured naive and memory CD4+ repertoires were searched for previously identified spike- and CEF-reactive CDR3s. Pairwise Levenshtein distance, computed with the stringdist R package after three terminal residues were trimmed from each end, was used as the measure of CDR3 homology. In its TCRdb copy, this immuneACCESS table keeps in-frame sequences only and misses some clones. Where compared with another copy, unresolved V genes explain less than half of these, and the others have no known cause. The D gene and trimming were derived from the DNA, and the V and J assignments and clone size from that table. For this sample there are 30,000 to 40,000 clones; under 80% appear just once. About a fifth of the sample comes from the top ten.

The sequenced material came from memory CD4+ T cells from PBMCs, cultured in vitro. The sample's cell subset or site label, in plain terms: memory (non-naive) CD4+ T cells. The origin of this receptor is an adult with COVID-19.

The nucleotide sequence is given as TGTGCCTGGAGTGTCAGAGACTCTGGAAACACCATATATTTT. Translation gives CAWSVRDSGNTIYF. This receptor chain uses TRBV30 and TRBJ1-3, with the D gene call left open. The germline V gene (reference sequence) specifies GTSNPN as CDR1 and SVGIG as CDR2. The CDR3 spans 14 residues, from the cysteine through the phenylalanine. Only the CDR3 region is kept as DNA, spanning 42 bases read in frame from base 1. Relative to germline, V is 0 bases shorter and J is 0 bases shorter, with 6 bases between their ends.